The TCR beta chain described here comes from a study of blood T cells in healthy people across ages. A single count supports this clonotype. The junction does not match germline at one end; this may be a read error. Combining a sample-barcoded 5' primer with a J-beta primer mix, a second PCR ran for 7 to 11 cycles. Via MiXCR, TCRdb re-called the 5' RACE reads, giving one row per CDR3 protein. The repertoire holds roughly 1.6 million distinct CDR3 sequences, 34% seen once, with 11% in the top ten. The CDR3 is 13 residues long. Germline V gives CDR1 SGHTA, CDR2 FQGTGA. J is TRBJ2-5 and V is TRBV7-3, with 7 bases lining up with TRBD1. The DNA matches TRBJ2-7 better at its end, which makes the J call doubtful. The source is a woman aged 25 to 39 in good health. The sample consisted of blood. In DNA form, the CDR3 reads TGTGCCAACAGCCCCCGGGACAGTCACGAGCAGTACTTC. Protein: CANSPRDSHEQYF.